The rows below give T cell receptor beta chains drawn from one sample of a study of shared clonotypes between healthy human individuals. The repertoire was sequenced with immunoSEQ multiplex PCR; TCRdb's copy has only in-frame clones and lacks some. The sample shows hundreds of thousands of clones, around 81% of them seen only once. Material for sequencing was PBMCs. The receptors come from a woman in her forties in good health. Some clones in this sample may be carry-over from other donors' samples. Both conserved end residues are part of each CDR3. A D gene is named only where the DNA matches it firmly. Rows give clone size only sometimes, using once, few, many, or a class for an expanded clone.

v_call	clone_size	d_call	j_call	cdr3_nt	cdr3_aa
TRBV5-1	few	TRBD1	TRBJ1-1	TGCGCCAGCAGCTTGGCCAGGGACAGCGAAGCTTTCTTT	CASSLARDSEAFF
TRBV15	NA	NA	TRBJ1-2	TGTGCCACCAGCAGAGACAGGGTTGGCTACACCTTC	CATSRDRVGYTF
TRBV7-8	NA	NA	TRBJ1-1	TGTGCCAGCAGTTTAGGTGGGGGTAGGAACACTGAAGCTTTCTTT	CASSLGGGRNTEAFF
TRBV2	NA	NA	TRBJ2-5	TGTGCCAGCAGATTAACTGGGACCTCCGGAGGGGAGACCCAGTACTTC	CASRLTGTSGGETQYF
TRBV9	NA	TRBD1	TRBJ2-1	TGTGCCAGCAGCTTCGACAGGGCTCCTTACAATGAGCAGTTCTTC	CASSFDRAPYNEQFF
TRBV4-2	NA	NA	TRBJ2-7	TGTGCCAGCAGCCGGTCCCACGAGCAGTACTTC	CASSRSHEQYF
TRBV19	NA	TRBD2	TRBJ2-1	TGTGCCAGTAGTCTTGGACTAGCGGGAAGTGAGCAGTTCTTC	CASSLGLAGSEQFF
TRBV7-2	NA	NA	TRBJ2-3	TGTGCCAGCAGTCCGGGAATTGCAGATACGCAGTATTTT	CASSPGIADTQYF
TRBV7-9	NA	NA	TRBJ1-1	TGTGCCAGCAGCTTATTCGGGCATGAAGCTTTCTTT	CASSLFGHEAFF
TRBV30	NA	TRBD2	TRBJ2-2	TGTGCCTGGAGTGTAACGGGACTAGCGGGGGGTAACACCGGGGAGCTGTTTTTT	CAWSVTGLAGGNTGELFF
TRBV30	NA	NA	TRBJ2-1	TGTGCCTCAGGGCGGGATCTATCCTACAATGAGCAGTTCTTC	CASGRDLSYNEQFF
TRBV29-1	many	NA	TRBJ2-3	TGCAGCGTTGTCTTGCCGGTAACTAGCACAGATACGCAGTATTTT	CSVVLPVTSTDTQYF
TRBV10-3	NA	NA	TRBJ2-7	TGTGCCATCAGTGAGAAATCCCGTCGGGGAAACGAGCAGTACTTC	CAISEKSRRGNEQYF
TRBV6-4	NA	NA	TRBJ2-2	TGTGCCAGCAGTCATTTAGCGTTTGGCGGGGAGCTGTTTTTT	CASSHLAFGGELFF
TRBV10-2	NA	NA	TRBJ2-7	TGCGCCAGCAGTGAGTCTCGCGGGATCTACGAGCAGTACTTC	CASSESRGIYEQYF
TRBV5-1	NA	TRBD1	TRBJ1-4	TGCGCCAGCAGCTCTGACAGGGCGATGGGTGAAAAACTGTTTTTT	CASSSDRAMGEKLFF
TRBV18	NA	TRBD1	TRBJ2-7	TGTGCCAGCTCACCAGGGACAGGGGCCGCCTACGAGCAGTACTTC	CASSPGTGAAYEQYF
TRBV19	NA	TRBD2	TRBJ2-3	TGTGCCAGTAGCTGGACTAGCGGGACCGACACAGATACGCAGTATTTT	CASSWTSGTDTDTQYF
TRBV25-1	once	NA	TRBJ1-5	TGTGCCAGCAGTGAATCCCGGACAGGCAATCAGCCCCAGCATTTT	CASSESRTGNQPQHF
TRBV7-9	few	NA	TRBJ1-1	TGTGCCAGCAGCCGACAGAGGAACACTGAAGCTTTCTTT	CASSRQRNTEAFF
TRBV19	NA	NA	TRBJ1-1	TGTGCCAGTAGTTACCGCGGCACGAACACTGAAGCTTTCTTT	CASSYRGTNTEAFF
TRBV10-3	NA	NA	TRBJ2-1	TGTGCCATCAGTGAGACGGAGGGCGACCAGTTCTTC	CAISETEGDQFF
TRBV19	NA	TRBD1	TRBJ2-5	TGTGCCAGCAGCACGGACAGGGGGATGGAGACCCAGTACTTC	CASSTDRGMETQYF
TRBV10-3	NA	NA	TRBJ1-1	TGTGCCATCAGTGAGTATTTCAGGGTGAACACTGAAGCTTTCTTT	CAISEYFRVNTEAFF
TRBV30	NA	TRBD2	TRBJ2-3	TGTGCCTGGAGCCTGCCCACTAGCGGGTCCCGCACAGATACGCAGTATTTT	CAWSLPTSGSRTDTQYF
TRBV5-1	NA	NA	TRBJ2-1	TGCGCCAGCAGCCCCACGGGCTCCTACAATGAGCAGTTCTTC	CASSPTGSYNEQFF
TRBV28	NA	NA	TRBJ2-7	TGTGCCAGCAGTCCGACTGACAGGAGCTACGAGCAGTACTTC	CASSPTDRSYEQYF
TRBV28	NA	NA	TRBJ2-3	TGTGCCAGCAGTCTGTCTTCTAGCACAGATACGCAGTATTTT	CASSLSSSTDTQYF
TRBV5-1	NA	TRBD1	TRBJ2-1	TGCGCCAGCAGCCGGACAGGGTATGGGAATGAGCAGTTCTTC	CASSRTGYGNEQFF
TRBV9	once	NA	TRBJ2-7	TGTGCCAGCAGAGACCCTCTGGCGGGGGCCTCTAGGGAGCAGTACTTC	CASRDPLAGASREQYF
TRBV19	NA	TRBD1	TRBJ1-1	TGTGCCAGTAGTTTGACAGGGGAAGCTAAACACACTGAAGCTTTCTTT	CASSLTGEAKHTEAFF
TRBV29-1	few	NA	TRBJ2-2	TGCAGCGCCTCCAGACTAGCGAACACCGGGGAGCTGTTTTTT	CSASRLANTGELFF
TRBV6-5	NA	NA	TRBJ2-1	TGTGCCACCTCTCTAGCGAGCTACAATGAGCAGTTCTTC	CATSLASYNEQFF
TRBV30	NA	TRBD1	TRBJ2-1	TGTGCCTGGCGTGGGACAGGGCGGAATGAGCAGTTCTTC	CAWRGTGRNEQFF
TRBV19	NA	TRBD1	TRBJ1-4	TGTGCCAGTAGTACCTGGACAGGGAGAAGAGAAAAACTGTTTTTT	CASSTWTGRREKLFF
TRBV18	NA	NA	TRBJ2-5	TGTGCCAGCTCACCAGGACCAGCGTACCAAGAGACCCAGTACTTC	CASSPGPAYQETQYF
TRBV6-1	once	NA	TRBJ1-5	TGTGCCAGCCAGACAGAGCCAGACAATCAGCCCCAGCATTTT	CASQTEPDNQPQHF
TRBV6-5	NA	NA	TRBJ1-6	TGTGCCAGCAGTTACTCGATACGGGGGAACTCACCCCTCCACTTT	CASSYSIRGNSPLHF
TRBV5-4	NA	TRBD2	TRBJ2-1	TGTGCCAGCAGCTTGAGTCTAGCGGGAGGCAATGAGCAGTTCTTC	CASSLSLAGGNEQFF
TRBV28	NA	NA	TRBJ2-2	TGTGCCAGCAGGCGCAGTACGAGCACCGGGGAGCTGTTTTTT	CASRRSTSTGELFF
TRBV29-1	NA	TRBD1	TRBJ1-2	TGCAGCGCTAGACAGGGCAACTATGGCTACACCTTC	CSARQGNYGYTF
TRBV27	few	NA	TRBJ2-2	TGTGCCAGCAGTAGAAGGGACCGGATGGGCACCGGGGAGCTGTTTTTT	CASSRRDRMGTGELFF
TRBV6-6	NA	NA	TRBJ2-2	TGTGCCAGCAGGGCCCTAGCGAACACCGGGGAGCTGTTTTTT	CASRALANTGELFF
TRBV11-2	NA	NA	TRBJ1-5	TGTGCCAGCAGCACCAACAATCAGCCCCAGCATTTT	CASSTNNQPQHF
TRBV4-1	NA	TRBD1	TRBJ1-1	TGCGCCAGCAGCCATAGACAGGGGGCGGCTACTGAAGCTTTCTTT	CASSHRQGAATEAFF
TRBV19	NA	TRBD2	TRBJ2-2	TGTGCCAGCAGGACTAGCTATAACACCGGGGAGCTGTTTTTT	CASRTSYNTGELFF
TRBV11-2	few	NA	TRBJ2-1	TGTGCCAGCAGCTTAGATCCCTGGGACGCGCAGTTCTTC	CASSLDPWDAQFF
TRBV6-6	NA	NA	TRBJ1-1	TGTGCCAGCAAATCTCTCACTGAAGCTTTCTTT	CASKSLTEAFF
TRBV19	few	NA	TRBJ2-3	TGTGCCAGTACGGTGGGGTTTGGCACAGATACGCAGTATTTT	CASTVGFGTDTQYF
TRBV7-3	once	TRBD2	TRBJ2-1	TGTGCCAGCAGCTTTGATGGGACTAGCGGGAGAAATGAGCAGTTCTTC	CASSFDGTSGRNEQFF
TRBV7-3	NA	TRBD1	TRBJ2-7	TGTGCCAGCAGCTCAACCGGGACAGGCGAGCAGTACTTC	CASSSTGTGEQYF
TRBV4-1	NA	TRBD2	TRBJ2-3	TGCGCCAGCAGCCACCCGGGACTAGCCCCGTATACGCAGTATTTT	CASSHPGLAPYTQYF
TRBV5-6	NA	TRBD1	TRBJ2-7	TGTGCCAGCAGCTCCCAGGGGGCAGTGTCCAACGAGCAGTACTTC	CASSSQGAVSNEQYF